What follows are 29 T cell receptor beta chains derived from one specimen sequenced in a study of T cells after yellow fever vaccination. TCRdb ran MiXCR on the 5' RACE reads and lists one entry per CDR3 protein. This sample yields approximately 550,000 distinct CDR3 sequences, of which roughly 21% are seen a single time; 13% to 15% belongs to the top ten. The source was PBMCs, collected 15 days after the yellow fever booster vaccination. The receptor source for this set is a man aged 25 to 45 who received the YFV17D yellow fever vaccine.

This clonotype was detected only a few times. V gene TRBV5-1 combines with J gene TRBJ2-7; 9 nucleotides agree with TRBD1. This CDR3 has 16 amino acids. Losses at the gene ends were 5 bases for V and 3 bases for J; bases not matched to a gene: 12. Germline lookup yields CDR1 SGHRS and CDR2 YFSETQ. DNA of the CDR3: TGCGCCAGCAGTCTCAAACGACAGGGGGAGGTCTACGAGCAGTACTTC. Its protein product is CASSLKRQGEVYEQYF.

This chain links TRBV20-1 with TRBJ2-1; a weak D match, TRBD2 (6 bases). This CDR3 comprises 14 residues. The germline V and J ends were trimmed by 2 bases and 4 bases, with 12 bases remaining between them. CDR1 and CDR2 (germline): DFQATT, SNEGSKA (reference sequence). CDR3 sequence: CSARPGSGYNEQFF. The CDR3, as DNA: TGCAGTGCTAGACCCGGGAGCGGATACAATGAGCAGTTCTTC.

The genes are TRBV11-2 and TRBJ2-2, with TRBD2 matching 8 bases. CDR3 length: 17 residues. CDR1 is SGHAT and CDR2 is FQNNGV in the germline V gene. J was trimmed by 6 bases and V by 0 bases; bases with no gene match: 9. CDR3 protein: CASSLELAGWAAGELFF. The DNA of the CDR3 is TGTGCCAGCAGCTTAGAATTAGCGGGATGGGCCGCCGGGGAGCTGTTTTTT.

This clonotype was found a few times. This chain joins TRBV3-1 and TRBJ2-3; unclear D gene. The CDR3 runs 14 residues. CDR1 LGHDT and CDR2 YNNKEL come from the germline V gene (reference sequence). Trimming shortened V by 1 base and J by 6 bases, and 11 bases separated the two germline ends. The CDR3 nucleotides are TGTGCCAGCAGCCAAGGCCCTTATCAGGATACGCAGTATTTT. This gives the protein CASSQGPYQDTQYF.

The chain has TRBV4-3 and TRBJ2-3, with a tentative D call TRBD2 (6 bases). The germline V gene encodes CDR1 LGHNA and CDR2 YSLEER. The V end lost 3 bases, the J end lost 5 bases, and 12 bases lay between the germline ends. The CDR3 runs 14 residues. Here the CDR3 reads CASSHGGGRDTQYF. The CDR3 DNA sequence: TGCGCCAGCAGCCATGGGGGAGGAAGAGATACGCAGTATTTT.

The chain joins TRBV4-3 to TRBJ2-5; 9 bases are a match to TRBD1. Per germline, CDR1 LGHNA and CDR2 YSLEER. V was pared by 1 base and J by 5 bases, with 8 bases of the junction left unmatched. The CDR3 totals 16 residues. The CDR3 protein is CASSQGMGQGFETQYF. The CDR3 region has the DNA TGCGCCAGCAGCCAAGGAATGGGACAGGGATTCGAGACCCAGTACTTC.

The chain combines TRBV20-1 with TRBJ2-6; D not certain. This CDR3 is 14 amino acids long. Per germline, CDR1 DFQATT and CDR2 SNEGSKA (reference sequence). Trimming stripped 0 bases from V and 2 bases from J, with 5 bases between. The CDR3 region is CSARDLAGANVLTF. The CDR3 nucleotides are TGCAGTGCTAGAGATTTGGCTGGGGCCAACGTCCTGACTTTC.

This clonotype was observed a few times. The gene calls are TRBV6-2 or TRBV6-3 and TRBJ2-1; tentatively, D is TRBD1 (6 bases). The CDR3 totals 15 residues. V gave up 6 bases and J gave up 5 bases, with 17 bases separating them. Germline V lookup: CDR1 MNHEY, CDR2 SVGEGT. The CDR3: CASSSFGGQNNEQFF. The CDR3 coding sequence is TGTGCCAGCAGCAGTTTTGGGGGCCAAAACAATGAGCAGTTCTTC.

This chain connects TRBV14 to TRBJ2-3, with D unresolved. V was pared by 1 base and J by 6 bases, with 5 bases between. The V gene's germline CDR1 is SGHDN and CDR2 FVKESK. The CDR3 sequence is 12 residues long. CDR3 sequence: CASSQVMDTQYF. CDR3 bases: TGTGCCAGCAGCCAAGTAATGGATACGCAGTATTTT.

This sequence joins TRBV4-3 and TRBJ2-7, with D possibly TRBD1 on 5 matching bases. The CDR3 contains 14 residues. The ends were cut back, 1 base at V and 3 bases at J, with 10 bases in the middle. Per the germline V gene, CDR1 is LGHNA and CDR2 is YSLEER. In DNA form, the CDR3 reads TGCGCCAGCAGCCAAGCCCCCAGGGACTACGAGCAGTACTTC. Amino acid sequence: CASSQAPRDYEQYF.

The sample holds one count of this clonotype. The chain carries TRBV2 and TRBJ2-3, with TRBD1 matching over 9 bases. This CDR3 spans 14 amino acids. J lost 3 bases, V lost 8 bases, and 6 bases had no gene match. The V gene's germline CDR1 is SNHLY and CDR2 FYNNEI. This CDR3 is CASHRDRETDTQYF. The DNA of the CDR3 is TGTGCCAGCCACCGGGACAGGGAGACAGATACGCAGTATTTT.

The chain carries TRBV20-1 and TRBJ2-2; D is perhaps TRBD2 (5 bases). The germline V gene encodes CDR1 DFQATT and CDR2 SNEGSKA (reference sequence). V was trimmed by 6 bases and J by 4 bases, leaving 15 bases between them. The CDR3 is 14 residues long. This CDR3 is CSAFRGPGTGELFF. The CDR3 bases are TGCAGTGCCTTTCGGGGTCCGGGCACCGGGGAGCTGTTTTTT.

The rearrangement uses TRBV5-1 and TRBJ2-1, with TRBD1 as a possible D gene (6 bases). Germline V gene sequence: CDR1 SGHRS, CDR2 YFSETQ. With 7 bases removed from V and 4 bases from J, the gap between germline ends came to 12 bases. The CDR3 has 13 residues. CDR3 residues: CASGLDRYNEQFF. The CDR3 DNA sequence: TGCGCCAGCGGGCTGGACAGATACAATGAGCAGTTCTTC.

The chain links TRBV7-9 to TRBJ2-5; 13 bases agree with TRBD2. The CDR3 length is 15 residues. The germline V gene encodes CDR1 SEHNR and CDR2 FQNEAQ (reference sequence). The V and J ends lost 4 bases and 5 bases, in that order; junction bases with no gene match: 4. Here the CDR3 DNA reads TGTGCCAGCAGCTCCCTACTAGCGGGAGGGGAGACCCAGTACTTC. Translation: CASSSLLAGGETQYF.

J is TRBJ2-7 and V is TRBV20-1, with TRBD1 identical over 9 bases. The CDR3 runs 15 residues. From germline, CDR1 is DFQATT and CDR2 SNEGSKA (reference sequence). With V trimmed by 5 bases and J by 6 bases, 14 bases remained unmatched. Here the CDR3 DNA reads TGCAGTGCTTACGCCACCGGGACAGGGACCTCCGAGCAGTACTTC. This sequence encodes CSAYATGTGTSEQYF.

The chain joins TRBV7-2 to TRBJ2-1; D unclear. Trimming cost V 7 bases and J 0 bases, with 16 bases left between them. Germline assignment: CDR1 SGHTA and CDR2 FQGNSA. This CDR3 contains 16 residues. CDR3 sequence: CASTLPTAYSYNEQFF. In nucleotides, the CDR3 is TGTGCCAGCACCCTCCCAACGGCGTACTCCTACAATGAGCAGTTCTTC.

This clonotype was seen only a few times. The chain joins TRBV24-1 to TRBJ2-1, with TRBD1 matching 7 bases. The CDR3 totals 14 residues. The V gene's germline CDR1 is KGHDR and CDR2 SFDVKD. Unmatched junction bases numbered 7, after V lost 5 bases and J lost 7 bases. The CDR3 DNA is TGTGCCACCAGTGCATCGACAGGGTATAATGAGCAGTTCTTC. The encoded protein is CATSASTGYNEQFF.

The V and J genes are TRBV20-1 and TRBJ2-5; D might be TRBD1 (6 bases). CDR3 length: 14 residues. Trimming pared 5 bases from V and 5 bases from J, leaving 18 bases between. Germline lookup yields CDR1 DFQATT and CDR2 SNEGSKA (reference sequence). The CDR3 is CSAGQQGPPETQYF. The CDR3 DNA follows: TGCAGTGCTGGACAGCAGGGGCCCCCGGAGACCCAGTACTTC.

This clonotype was counted only a few times. The CDR3 here is CSARSREGVYEQYF. In DNA, the CDR3 is TGCAGTGCTAGGTCCAGGGAGGGGGTCTACGAGCAGTACTTC. This chain uses TRBV20-1 with TRBJ2-7; maybe TRBD2 (7 bases). Deletions cut 3 bases from V and 3 bases from J, with 15 bases between. From germline, CDR1 is DFQATT and CDR2 SNEGSKA (reference sequence). The CDR3 covers 14 residues.

CDR3 residues: CASTAGPPNEQYF. The CDR3 region has the DNA TGCGCCAGCACGGCGGGACCCCCAAACGAGCAGTACTTC. This chain connects TRBV10-2 to TRBJ2-7, with a possible D match to TRBD2 (6 bases). The germline gives CDR1 WSHSY, CDR2 SAAADI. The CDR3 loop spans 13 amino acids. V was trimmed by 7 bases and J by 5 bases, leaving 15 bases between them.

The rearrangement links TRBV20-1 to TRBJ2-5; D is unresolved. Germline V lookup: CDR1 DFQATT, CDR2 SNEGSKA (reference sequence). The CDR3 runs 10 residues. The V end was cut by 6 bases, the J end by 0 bases, with 2 bases between. As DNA, the CDR3 is TGCAGTGCGGACCAAGAGACCCAGTACTTC. As protein: CSADQETQYF.

The chain links TRBV11-2 to TRBJ2-5; 8 nucleotides line up with TRBD2. The V gene end was trimmed by 0 bases and the J gene end by 3 bases; junction bases not matched to a gene: 6. The CDR3 totals 16 residues. The germline V gene encodes CDR1 SGHAT and CDR2 FQNNGV. In DNA form, the CDR3 reads TGTGCCAGCAGCTTAGATATAAGCGGGAGTGAAGAGACCCAGTACTTC. Residues: CASSLDISGSEETQYF. Full variable domain (rest looked up from reference TRBV11-2 and TRBJ2-5): EAGVAQSPRYKIIEKRQSVAFWCNPISGHATLYWYQQILGQGPKLLIQFQNNGVVDDSQLPKDRFSAERLKGVDSTLKIQPAKLEDSAVYLCASSLDISGSEETQYFGPGTRLLVL.

The chain uses TRBV7-2 and TRBJ2-1; D is ambiguous. The germline CDR1 and CDR2 sequences are SGHTA and FQGNSA. This CDR3 region has 15 residues. Trimming removed 3 bases from V and 2 bases from J, with 11 bases in between. CDR3 sequence reads: CASSFVPSAYNEQFF. CDR3 sequence (DNA): TGTGCCAGCAGCTTTGTCCCAAGCGCCTACAATGAGCAGTTCTTC. The variable domain in full, completed from reference TRBV7-2 and TRBJ2-1, reads GAGVSQSPSNKVTEKGKDVELRCDPISGHTALYWYRQSLGQGLEFLIYFQGNSAPDKSGLPSDRFSAERTGGSVSTLTIQRTQQEDSAVYLCASSFVPSAYNEQFFGPGTRLTVL.

The DNA for the CDR3 is TGCGCCAGCAGCTCTTCCCTCGGGCTAAGCACAGATACGCAGTATTTT. It yields the protein CASSSSLGLSTDTQYF. The genes are TRBV5-1 and TRBJ2-3; no clear D gene. Germline CDR1 is SGHRS and CDR2 is YFSETQ. With 3 bases removed from V and 0 bases from J, the gap between germline ends came to 14 bases. The CDR3 length is 16 residues.

The chain has TRBV7-2 and TRBJ1-4; TRBD1 is a possible D gene (5 bases). Trimming removed 3 bases at V and 6 bases at J, with 14 bases between. This CDR3 is built from 15 residues. CDR1 is SGHTA, CDR2 FQGNSA, per germline. The CDR3 sequence: CASSFGGTDYEKLFF. The CDR3, as DNA: TGTGCCAGCAGCTTCGGCGGGACTGACTATGAAAAACTGTTTTTT.

In its sample, this clonotype was seen a few times. The chain joins TRBV20-1 to TRBJ2-2; the match to TRBD1 covers 7 bases. Germline CDR1 is DFQATT and CDR2 is SNEGSKA (reference sequence). The CDR3 runs 14 residues. The V segment lost 7 bases and the J segment 1 base; nucleotides outside the gene matches: 6. For the CDR3, the DNA is TGCAGTGTTAGCAGGGGGTGGAACACCGGGGAGCTGTTTTTT. This gives the protein CSVSRGWNTGELFF.

This clonotype was observed at least ten times. V is TRBV15 and J is TRBJ2-7; no clear D. V was pared by 0 bases and J by 2 bases, with 5 bases between. The CDR3 sequence is 13 residues long. Germline V lookup: CDR1 LNHNV, CDR2 YYDKDF (reference sequence). The CDR3 loop reads CATSRDLAYEQYF. In nucleotides, the CDR3 is TGTGCCACCAGCAGAGATTTGGCCTACGAGCAGTACTTC.

This clonotype was detected only a few times. J is TRBJ2-1 and V is TRBV20-1; 11 nucleotides match TRBD2. Trimming cost V 2 bases and J 4 bases; bases outside gene matches: 10. Germline CDR1 reads DFQATT; CDR2 reads SNEGSKA (reference sequence). The CDR3 runs to 17 residues. The CDR3 nucleotides are TGCAGTGCTAGATGGCTAGCGGGAGGATCGGGGTACAATGAGCAGTTCTTC. Protein product: CSARWLAGGSGYNEQFF.

This clonotype was counted a few times. CDR3 residues: CASSQERLAFPYEQYF. In DNA form, the CDR3 reads TGTGCCAGCAGCCAAGAAAGACTAGCGTTCCCCTACGAGCAGTACTTC. The chain links TRBV3-1 to TRBJ2-7; 8 bases are shared with TRBD2. CDR1 is LGHDT, CDR2 YNNKEL, per germline (reference sequence). The CDR3 length is 16 residues. Trimming removed 0 bases from V and 2 bases from J; junction bases left unmatched: 6.